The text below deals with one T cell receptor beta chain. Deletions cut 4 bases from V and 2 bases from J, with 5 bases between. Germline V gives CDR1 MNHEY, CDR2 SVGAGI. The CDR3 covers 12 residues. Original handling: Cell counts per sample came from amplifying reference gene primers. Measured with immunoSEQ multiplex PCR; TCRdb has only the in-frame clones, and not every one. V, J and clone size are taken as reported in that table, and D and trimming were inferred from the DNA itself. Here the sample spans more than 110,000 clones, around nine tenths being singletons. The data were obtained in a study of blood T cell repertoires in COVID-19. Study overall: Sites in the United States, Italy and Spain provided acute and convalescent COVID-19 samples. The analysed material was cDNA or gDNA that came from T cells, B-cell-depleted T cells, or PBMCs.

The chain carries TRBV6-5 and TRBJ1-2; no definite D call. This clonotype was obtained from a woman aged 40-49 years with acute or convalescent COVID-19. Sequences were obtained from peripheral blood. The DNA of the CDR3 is TGTGCCAGCAGTTCGGGAAACTATGGCTACACCTTC. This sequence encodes CASSSGNYGYTF.